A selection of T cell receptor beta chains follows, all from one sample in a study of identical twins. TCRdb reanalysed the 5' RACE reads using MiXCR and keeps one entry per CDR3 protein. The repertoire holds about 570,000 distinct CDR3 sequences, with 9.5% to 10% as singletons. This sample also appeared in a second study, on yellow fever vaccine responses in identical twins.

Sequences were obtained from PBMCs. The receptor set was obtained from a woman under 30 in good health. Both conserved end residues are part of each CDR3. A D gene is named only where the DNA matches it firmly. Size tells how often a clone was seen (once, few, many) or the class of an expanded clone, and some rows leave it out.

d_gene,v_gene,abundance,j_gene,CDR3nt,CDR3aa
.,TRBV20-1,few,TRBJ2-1,TGCAGTGCTAAGGGGCCCTGGGGTGAGCAGTTCTTC,CSAKGPWGEQFF
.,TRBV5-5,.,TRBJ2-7,TGTGCCAGCAGCTTGGCACTCGGACCTATTTCCTACGAGCAGTACTTC,CASSLALGPISYEQYF
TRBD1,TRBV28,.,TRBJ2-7,TGTGCCAGCAGTTTTTACGGGGACAGGGGGCAATACGAGCAGTACTTC,CASSFYGDRGQYEQYF
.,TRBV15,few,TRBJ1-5,TGTGCCACCAGCGGGGGGCCCGGCAATCAGCCCCAGCATTTT,CATSGGPGNQPQHF
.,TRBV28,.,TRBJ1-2,TGTGCCAGCAGTCCCTTAACAGCGCCCTATGGCTACACCTTC,CASSPLTAPYGYTF
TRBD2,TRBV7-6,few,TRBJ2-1,TGTGCCAGCAGCTTAGACGGGACTACGGAGGAGTTCTTC,CASSLDGTTEEFF
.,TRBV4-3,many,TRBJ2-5,TGCGCCAGCAGCCAAGAAAGGGGAAACCAAGAGACCCAGTACTTC,CASSQERGNQETQYF
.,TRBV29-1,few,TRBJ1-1,TGCAGCGCCTCTCCAGGGAACACTGAAGCTTTCTTT,CSASPGNTEAFF
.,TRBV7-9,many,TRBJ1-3,TGTGCCAGCAGCGTCAACCGAAACTCTGGAAACACCATATATTTT,CASSVNRNSGNTIYF
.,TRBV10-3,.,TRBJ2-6,TGTGCCATCCACCCTAGGGACGGAAGCTCTGGGGCCAACGTCCTGACTTTC,CAIHPRDGSSGANVLTF
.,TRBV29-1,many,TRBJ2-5,TGCAGCGGTACTGCCAGGCATCCTCAAGAGACCCAGTACTTC,CSGTARHPQETQYF
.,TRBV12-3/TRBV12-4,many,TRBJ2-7,TGTGCCAGCAGTCTAAGGGAGAAGGGGGGCTACGAGCAGTACTTC,CASSLREKGGYEQYF
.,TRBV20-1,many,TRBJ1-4,TGCAGTGCTAGAGATGACCCCACAGGGCCAACTAATGAAAAACTGTTTTTT,CSARDDPTGPTNEKLFF
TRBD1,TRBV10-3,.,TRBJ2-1,TGTGCCATCAGTGAGGGACAGGTCTACAATGAGCAGTTCTTC,CAISEGQVYNEQFF
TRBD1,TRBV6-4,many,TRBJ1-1,TGTGCCAGCAGGACGACAGGGGAGAACACTGAAGCTTTCTTT,CASRTTGENTEAFF
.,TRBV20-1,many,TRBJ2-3,TGCAGTGCTATTGGGATGCGCACAGATACGCAGTATTTT,CSAIGMRTDTQYF
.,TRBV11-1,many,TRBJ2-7,TGTGCCAGCAGCTACAAAGAAATACCGGGCGGGGTACAGACCTACGAGCAGTACTTC,CASSYKEIPGGVQTYEQYF
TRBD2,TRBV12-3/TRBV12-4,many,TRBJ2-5,TGTGCCAGCAGCCCCTGGACTAGCGGGCAAAACCAAGAGACCCAGTACTTC,CASSPWTSGQNQETQYF
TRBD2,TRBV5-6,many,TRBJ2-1,TGTGCCAGCAGCACACGCGGGGGAACCTACAATGAGCAGTTCTTC,CASSTRGGTYNEQFF
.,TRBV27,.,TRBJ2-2,TGTGCCAGCAGTCCGGTAGGAGTACCCTTGCTAGCGAACACCGGGGAGCTGTTTTTT,CASSPVGVPLLANTGELFF
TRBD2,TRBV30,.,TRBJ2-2,TGTGCCTGGACTAGCGGGAGAGACACCGGGGAGCTGTTTTTT,CAWTSGRDTGELFF
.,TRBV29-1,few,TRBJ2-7,TGCAGCGTTGTGGTACAGGCCGGGGAGCAGTACTTC,CSVVVQAGEQYF
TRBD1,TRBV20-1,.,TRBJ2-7,TGCAGTGCCGGGGACAGGGGAACCTACGAGCAGTACTTC,CSAGDRGTYEQYF
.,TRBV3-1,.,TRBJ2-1,TGTGCCAGCAACTCACTAATAAACAATGAGCAGTTCTTC,CASNSLINNEQFF
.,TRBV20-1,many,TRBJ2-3,TGCAGTGCTAGTCAACGGGAGAGGGTCGCAGATACGCAGTATTTT,CSASQRERVADTQYF
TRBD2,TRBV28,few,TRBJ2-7,TGTGTAAGTCGGCGGGAGGGCTACGAGCAGTACTTC,CVSRREGYEQYF
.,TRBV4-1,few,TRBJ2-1,TGCGCCAGCAGCCAAGATCGGGAGACACTCGAATACAATGAGCAGTTCTTC,CASSQDRETLEYNEQFF